This entry lists 17 T cell receptor beta chains sequenced from one sample in a study of blood T cell repertoires in COVID-19. The repertoire was sequenced with immunoSEQ multiplex PCR; TCRdb's copy has only in-frame clones and lacks some. The sample consists of 310,000 or so clones, 86% of them appearing once. Specimen: PBMCs or T cells enriched from blood (not recorded which). These receptors all come from a woman younger than 35 who had recovered from COVID-19.

This rearrangement joins TRBV6-5 to TRBJ2-7, with 10 bases matching TRBD2. The CDR3 runs 15 residues. Losses at the gene ends were 5 bases for V and 2 bases for J; bases not matched to a gene: 6. The germline CDR1 and CDR2 sequences are MNHEY and SVGAGI. The CDR3 reads CASSPLAGDAYEQYF. The CDR3 coding sequence is TGTGCCAGCAGTCCCCTAGCGGGAGATGCCTACGAGCAGTACTTC.

This rearrangement joins TRBV27 to TRBJ2-1; a weak D match, TRBD2 (6 bases). Germline CDR1 MNHEY, CDR2 SMNVEV (reference sequence). The germline V and J ends were trimmed by 2 bases and 3 bases, with 11 bases remaining between them. The CDR3 spans 15 residues. CDR3 in amino acids: CASSLVARGYNEQFF. The CDR3 region has the DNA TGTGCCAGCAGTTTAGTGGCGCGGGGCTACAATGAGCAGTTCTTC.

The genes are TRBV5-5 and TRBJ1-1; 8 bases line up with TRBD1. CDR3 length: 15 amino acids. The germline V gene encodes CDR1 SGHKS and CDR2 YYEKEE (reference sequence). V shed 3 bases, J shed 3 bases, and the junction held 7 bases outside the gene matches. In nucleotides, the CDR3 is TGTGCCAGCAGCTATCGACAGGGGCGGGACACTGAAGCTTTCTTT. It is translated as CASSYRQGRDTEAFF.

The chain couples TRBV2 to TRBJ1-4; 7 bases are a match to TRBD1. Germline CDR1 SNHLY, CDR2 FYNNEI. V was clipped by 6 bases and J by 2 bases; unmatched bases: 6. The CDR3 sequence is 15 residues long. The CDR3 DNA follows: TGTGCCAGCAGAAAGGGGGCTGGGACTAATGAAAAACTGTTTTTT. Protein sequence: CASRKGAGTNEKLFF.

V and J are TRBV24-1 and TRBJ2-3; D is unresolved. The length of the CDR3 is 12 residues. Per germline, CDR1 KGHDR and CDR2 SFDVKD. V was cut by 6 bases and J by 0 bases, with 3 bases left in between. CDR3: CATSSSTDTQYF. The CDR3 nucleotides are TGTGCCACCAGTTCTAGCACAGATACGCAGTATTTT.

The chain couples TRBV24-1 to TRBJ2-3; 10 positions agree with TRBD1. The CDR3 contains 16 residues. The ends lost 3 bases at V and 4 bases at J; junction bases unmatched: 6. Germline CDR1 KGHDR, CDR2 SFDVKD. CDR3 coding DNA: TGTGCCACCAGTGATACCGGGACAGGGGTTCCAGATACGCAGTATTTT. It specifies CATSDTGTGVPDTQYF.

This clone has a single count. The V call is TRBV9, the J call TRBJ2-2, with 8 bases that match TRBD2. The germline V gene has CDR1 SGDLS and CDR2 YYNGEE. The CDR3 is 16 residues long. Trimming took 3 bases from V and 6 from J; bases not matched to a gene: 10. The CDR3 loop is CASSAVPGLVSGELFF. In nucleotides, the CDR3 is TGTGCCAGCAGCGCCGTCCCGGGACTAGTTTCCGGGGAGCTGTTTTTT.

This chain connects TRBV24-1 to TRBJ1-2; 11 bases agree with TRBD1. The CDR3 contains 13 residues. In germline, CDR1 is KGHDR, CDR2 SFDVKD. V gave up 3 bases and J gave up 7 bases; unmatched junction bases: 0. The CDR3 here is CATSDGQGAGYTF. CDR3 DNA sequence: TGTGCCACCAGTGATGGACAGGGGGCTGGCTACACCTTC.

The chain has TRBV3-1 (or the pseudogene TRBV3-2) and TRBJ1-1, with unresolved D. The germline V and J ends were trimmed by 4 bases and 5 bases, with 11 bases remaining between them. The CDR3 loop spans 13 amino acids. Germline V gives CDR1 LGHDT, CDR2 YNNKEL (reference sequence). CDR3 bases: TGTGCCAGCAGCCGATTTTCGGGGACTGAAGCTTTCTTT. It codes for CASSRFSGTEAFF.

The table lists this clone with a count of one. The chain joins TRBV27 to TRBJ2-3; 7 bases map to TRBD2. V was clipped by 2 bases and J by 8 bases; unmatched bases: 13. Germline assignment: CDR1 MNHEY and CDR2 SMNVEV (reference sequence). This CDR3 is built from 16 residues. For the CDR3, the DNA is TGTGCCAGCAGTTTACTTTGGGGAGGGAGGGTAGGTACGCAGTATTTT. This translates into CASSLLWGGRVGTQYF.

The CDR3 DNA follows: TGTGCCAGCAGCCCGAGTTATGGTCCTCAGGACACTGAAGCTTTCTTT. Its translation: CASSPSYGPQDTEAFF. The chain uses TRBV9 and TRBJ1-1; D unclear. The CDR3 covers 16 residues. Trimming took off 4 bases at V and 3 bases at J, with 19 bases between the two ends. In germline, CDR1 is SGDLS, CDR2 YYNGEE.

This sequence joins TRBV2 and TRBJ2-6; D is unclear. CDR1 and CDR2 (germline): SNHLY, FYNNEI. This CDR3 spans 15 amino acids. Trimming stripped 6 bases from V and 1 base from J, with 10 bases between. The CDR3 loop is CASRSMFSGANVLTF. The CDR3 DNA reads TGTGCCAGCAGGTCAATGTTTTCTGGGGCCAACGTCCTGACTTTC.

CDR3 DNA sequence: TGTGCCAGCAGCCCACAGGGGGCGATCGGAGAGACCCAGTACTTC. Its protein is CASSPQGAIGETQYF. The chain employs TRBV11-3 and TRBJ2-5; 9 bases fit TRBD1. The trim removed 5 bases at V and 4 bases at J, leaving 8 bases unmatched. Germline loops: CDR1 SGHNT, CDR2 YENEEA. The CDR3 extends over 15 amino acids.

The rearrangement joins TRBV18 to TRBJ1-1, with D possibly being TRBD1 (6 bases). V was shortened by 6 bases and J by 3 bases, with 17 bases between the two germline ends. Germline V CDR1 and CDR2: KGHSH, LQKENI. This CDR3 contains 15 residues. Written as DNA, the CDR3 is TGTGCCAGCTCCCCCCTTCGGGGGGCTGACACTGAAGCTTTCTTT. This sequence encodes CASSPLRGADTEAFF.

Many counts were recorded for this clone. The V gene is TRBV12-5, the J gene TRBJ1-1, with 10 bases identical to TRBD1. Germline V lookup: CDR1 LGHNT, CDR2 FRNRAP. The J segment lost 2 bases and the V segment lost 6 bases, leaving 9 bases of the junction unmatched. The CDR3 is 16 residues long. The CDR3 protein is CASGRGTGAPNTEAFF. The CDR3 nucleotides read TGTGCTAGTGGCCGGGGGACAGGGGCCCCAAACACTGAAGCTTTCTTT. The variable domain in full, completed from reference TRBV12-5 and TRBJ1-1, reads DARVTQTPRHKVTEMGQEVTMRCQPILGHNTVFWYRQTMMQGLELLAYFRNRAPLDDSGMPKDRFSAEMPDATLATLKIQPSEPRDSAVYFCASGRGTGAPNTEAFFGQGTRLTVV.

The CDR3 DNA reads as TGTGCCAGCAGGACCGGGGCGGGGGCCGGGGAGCTGTTTTTT. This codes for CASRTGAGAGELFF. This chain uses TRBV7-8 with TRBJ2-2; 7 bases match TRBD2. V lost 6 bases, J lost 6 bases, and 7 bases stayed unmatched. CDR1 and CDR2 from the germline V gene are SGHVS and FQNEAQ. This CDR3 has 14 amino acids.

The DNA of the CDR3 is TGTGCCAGTAGTAGCGGGTCCACCTACGAGCAGTACTTC. Its protein is CASSSGSTYEQYF. This chain connects TRBV19 to TRBJ2-7; maybe TRBD2 (5 bases). Per germline, CDR1 LNHDA and CDR2 SQIVND (reference sequence). The V and J ends lost 4 bases and 2 bases respectively, with 9 bases between them. The CDR3 sequence is 13 residues long.